These 17 T cell receptor beta chains share one sample of origin, sequenced in a study of glioma-infiltrating T cells. Amplification of TCR alpha and beta CDR3 regions from RNA used iRepertoire nested multiplex PCR. Each CDR3 protein is one row after TCRdb ran MiXCR on the multiplex PCR reads. The sample holds about 190,000 distinct CDR3 sequences, around 32% seen once. Sequencing input: glioma tissue, nonneoplastic brain tissue, or PBMCs (not recorded which). The source is a human donor with low-grade glioma or glioblastoma, undergoing nonglioma brain surgery, or in good health (not recorded which).

This clonotype was detected a few times. This sequence joins TRBV7-2 and TRBJ1-4, with 7 bases that match TRBD1. V shed 4 bases, J shed 6 bases, and the junction held 14 bases outside the gene matches. There are 17 residues in the CDR3. In germline, CDR1 is SGHTA, CDR2 FQGNSA. This CDR3 is CASSSSEATGVDEKLFF. The CDR3, as DNA: TGTGCCAGCAGCTCTTCCGAAGCAACAGGGGTGGATGAAAAACTGTTTTTT.

The genes are TRBV25-1 and TRBJ1-1; D is unclear. The germline V gene has CDR1 MGHDK and CDR2 SYGVNS. V was shortened by 1 base and J by 5 bases, with 8 bases between the two germline ends. This CDR3 is built from 13 residues. Written as DNA, the CDR3 is TGTGCCAGCAGTGAATTCTTTGAAACTGAAGCTTTCTTT. Its translation: CASSEFFETEAFF.

The CDR3 protein is CASSPGLAGVNNEQFF. In DNA form, the CDR3 reads TGCGCCAGCAGCCCCGGCCTAGCGGGAGTGAACAATGAGCAGTTCTTC. The chain couples TRBV4-3 to TRBJ2-1; TRBD2 aligns across 10 bases. Trimming at V came to 4 bases and at J to 5 bases, leaving 8 bases not matched to a gene. This CDR3 is built from 16 residues. CDR1 is LGHNA, CDR2 YSLEER, per germline.

Ten or more counts support this clonotype. The V gene is TRBV15, the J gene TRBJ2-2; 8 nucleotides agree with TRBD2. The CDR3 consists of 15 residues. CDR1 is LNHNV, CDR2 YYDKDF, per germline (reference sequence). The junction had 3 bases not matched to a gene; V was cut back by 2 bases and J by 4 bases. CDR3 sequence reads: CATSRSGTSTGELFF. In DNA, the CDR3 is TGTGCCACCAGCAGATCCGGGACTAGCACCGGGGAGCTGTTTTTT.

The chain carries TRBV30 and TRBJ1-2; TRBD1 matches 7 bases. CDR3 length: 11 amino acids. Germline lookup yields CDR1 GTSNPN and CDR2 SVGIG (reference sequence). DNA for the CDR3: TGTGCAGCCTCAGGGGGGCCTGGCTACACCTTC. Its protein product is CAASGGPGYTF.

This clonotype was counted ten times or more. The V and J genes are TRBV18 and TRBJ2-2; a weak D match, TRBD2 (5 bases). V was clipped by 2 bases and J by 4 bases, with 11 bases between them. Per the germline V gene, CDR1 is KGHSH and CDR2 is LQKENI. CDR3 length equals 15 residues. CDR3 protein: CASSPFKGATGELFF. The CDR3 bases are TGTGCCAGCTCACCATTTAAGGGAGCCACCGGGGAGCTGTTTTTT.

This clonotype has only one observation. A much larger clone differs by one base, so this may be a read error. The chain carries TRBV7-9 and TRBJ2-5, with 8 bases that match TRBD2. The germline V gene encodes CDR1 SEHNR and CDR2 FQNEAQ (reference sequence). Trimming removed 6 bases from V and 5 bases from J; junction bases left unmatched: 11. The CDR3 is 15 amino acids. DNA of the CDR3: TGTGCCAGCAGATTACAGTTAGCGGGAAAGGAGACCCAGTACTTC. It specifies CASRLQLAGKETQYF.

This clonotype was found a few times. V gene TRBV5-1 combines with J gene TRBJ1-1; D is perhaps TRBD1 (6 bases). This CDR3 has 14 residues. Trimming removed 4 bases at V and 5 bases at J, with 15 bases between. Germline CDR1 is SGHRS and CDR2 is YFSETQ. The CDR3 DNA sequence: TGCGCCAGCAGCCCCTGGGGGGCGAAAACTGAAGCTTTCTTT. This gives the protein CASSPWGAKTEAFF.

In its sample, this clonotype was seen many times. This chain connects TRBV6-1 to TRBJ2-5; D gene unclear. V was pared by 5 bases and J by 2 bases, with 12 bases between. The germline CDR1 and CDR2 sequences are MNHNS and SASEGT. The length of the CDR3 is 14 residues. CDR3 sequence (DNA): TGTGCCAGCAGTCGCGGACGGCTGCAAGAGACCCAGTACTTC. Its translation is CASSRGRLQETQYF.

This clonotype was recorded many times. V is TRBV27 and J is TRBJ1-2; D gene uncertain. Germline assignment: CDR1 MNHEY and CDR2 SMNVEV (reference sequence). The CDR3 covers 13 residues. Trimming took 2 bases from V and 3 from J, leaving 7 bases between them. This CDR3 reads CASSLGRYYGYTF. The CDR3 region has the DNA TGTGCCAGCAGTTTAGGGAGGTACTATGGCTACACCTTC.

This clonotype has ten or more counts. V usage is TRBV5-1 and J usage is TRBJ2-7; D remains ambiguous. V was cut by 2 bases and J by 1 base, with 7 bases left in between. Germline values: CDR1 SGHRS, CDR2 YFSETQ. The CDR3 spans 13 residues. The CDR3 reads CASSFGRSYEQYF. DNA of the CDR3: TGCGCCAGCAGCTTCGGCAGATCCTACGAGCAGTACTTC.

This clonotype was counted ten times or more. V is TRBV27 and J is TRBJ2-6; 8 nucleotides match TRBD1. After removal of 4 bases from V and 2 bases from J, the junction contained 1 base not matched to a gene. Looked up from germline, CDR1 is MNHEY and CDR2 is SMNVEV (reference sequence). The CDR3 totals 15 residues. The DNA for the CDR3 is TGTGCCAGCAGTTCGACAGGGGCTGGGGCCAACGTCCTGACTTTC. Protein sequence: CASSSTGAGANVLTF.

This clonotype was counted a few times. This chain links TRBV29-1 with TRBJ2-2; D gene unclear. V gave up 7 bases and J gave up 4 bases, with 10 bases separating them. The germline V gene has CDR1 SQVTM and CDR2 ANQGSEA. The CDR3 spans 12 residues. CDR3 coding DNA: TGCAGCGCCGGAGAGTTCACCGGGGAGCTGTTTTTT. This sequence encodes CSAGEFTGELFF.

Points on this clonotype: Germline and junction disagree at one end, which may indicate a read error. This chain uses TRBV28 with TRBJ1-1; the D is unclear. Per the germline V gene, CDR1 is MDHEN and CDR2 is SYDVKM. The CDR3 is 11 residues long. The CDR3, as DNA: TGTGCCAGCAGTTCGGCCTTAGGAGCTTCATTT. Residues: CASSSALGASF. The variable domain in full, with the rest retrieved from reference TRBV28 and TRBJ1-1, is DVKVTQSSRYLVKRTGEKVFLECVQDMDHENMFWYRQDPGLGLRLIYFSYDVKMKEKGDIPEGYSVSREKKERFSLILESASTNQTSMYLCASSSALGASFGQGTRLTVV.

In regard to this clonotype: A read error may be the cause here, since a much bigger clone is one base away. The conserved phenylalanine or tryptophan normally closing the CDR3 is absent here, so this likely arose from a read error. The rearrangement uses TRBV5-4 and TRBJ1-1; no definite D call. V lost 4 bases, J lost 4 bases, and 17 bases lay in between. The CDR3 is 15 amino acids. Germline V gives CDR1 SGHNT, CDR2 YYREEE (reference sequence). CDR3 DNA sequence: TGTGCCAGCAGCCCCATCGATGAAGAGAGCACTGAAGCTTTCCTT. It is translated as CASSPIDEESTEAFL.

This clonotype was detected a few times. The gene calls are TRBV9 and TRBJ2-1; 9 nucleotides match TRBD1. The CDR3 is 14 residues long. Germline CDR1 is SGDLS and CDR2 is YYNGEE. V lost 4 bases, J lost 8 bases, and 7 bases stayed unmatched. The CDR3 region has the DNA TGTGCCAGCAGCCTTTGGGACAGGGAAGATGAGCAGTTCTTC. Translating it yields CASSLWDREDEQFF. Drawing the rest from reference TRBV9 and TRBJ2-1, the complete variable domain is DSGVTQTPKHLITATGQRVTLRCSPRSGDLSVYWYQQSLDQGLQFLIQYYNGEERAKGNILERFSAQQFPDLHSELNLSSLELGDSALYFCASSLWDREDEQFFGPGTRLTVL.

On this clonotype: At one boundary the junction diverges from the germline segment, which might be a read error. The rearrangement joins TRBV6-6 to TRBJ1-2, with 9 bases matching TRBD1. This CDR3 is built from 16 residues. Germline V gives CDR1 MNHNY, CDR2 SVGAGI (reference sequence). CDR3 amino acids: CASSYSRTGGGYGNTF. The CDR3 DNA is TGTGCCAGCAGTTACAGTCGCACAGGGGGCGGATATGGCAACACCTTC.